Below, one TCR beta chain is given with its context. This clonotype was seen at least ten times. What this receptor recognizes is not known. Base quality data are lacking; no much larger clone is found one base away. A distance of 17 bases separates the germline ends of V and J, which lose 6 bases and 8 bases respectively. In the germline V gene, CDR1 corresponds to MNHNS and CDR2 to SASEGT. The cysteine opens and the phenylalanine closes a CDR3 of 14 amino acids. Here the CDR3 DNA is all that survives: 42 bases in frame from base 1. The iRepertoire nested amplicon-rescue multiplex PCR (arm-PCR) platform was used to amplify TCR alpha and beta CDR3 regions from RNA. The input for one-step reverse transcription and amplification was 100-400 ng of either tissue mRNA or PBMC total RNA. After bead purification, a secondary multiplex PCR added Illumina adapters, and libraries were gel-purified between 200 and 400 bp. Libraries carried internal 6-nucleotide barcodes used for demultiplexing. Sequencing of libraries was performed on an Illumina MiSeq with 2x220 or 2x250 nucleotide paired-end reads. The paper's processing steps were these. Paired reads were merged with FLASH 1.2.11 and aligned to the GRCh37 human genome with BWA-MEM before extracting TRA and TRB reads. For V and J assignment, an IMGT-derived reference of cassette sequences and CDR3 motifs that included pseudogenes was used. Reads were translated in three frames, and productive CDR3s were defined by a C…FGXG motif without stop codons. A clonotype was defined as a unique combination of a V-J cassette pair and a CDR3 amino acid sequence. Hamming distance filtering was applied to reads, with thresholds set by the sequence error rate of each sample in mapped regions. Using fastp at Q25 and MiXCR, TCRdb reprocessed the public reads and kept productive beta chains. All rows with the same CDR3 protein become a single entry with the most common DNA and genes. TCRdb, not the original authors, processed these V and J calls. This sample gives more than 9,000 distinct CDR3 sequences in total; approximately 25% of them show up just once. About two fifths of the sample lies in the top ten.

These data come from a study of glioma-infiltrating T cells (dated by TCRdb to about 2016). Background on the whole study: TCR alpha- and beta-chain repertoires were sequenced from glioma tissue, non-neoplastic brain tissue and matched peripheral blood mononuclear cells. To measure divergence between tissue and blood T-cell populations, each tissue-infiltrating repertoire was compared with the peripheral blood repertoire of the same patient. Three low-grade glioma patients, fewer than 10 primary glioblastoma patients and three non-glioma patients contributing non-neoplastic brain tissue were included in the paired cohort.

Overall results and qualifications from the work: VJ-independent divergence between tissue and blood was below expectation in non-neoplastic patients but above expectation in all gliomas, especially low-grade gliomas. Small numbers underpinned the group comparisons: roughly 8 glioblastoma patients, three low-grade glioma patients and three non-neoplastic patients. Very few CDR3 sequences were found to be shared between tissue and blood, and this scarcity was attributed to high CDR3 diversity and limited sampling.

The sample taken for sequencing was glioma tissue, nonneoplastic brain tissue, or PBMCs (not recorded which). Rearrangement joined TRBV6-1 to TRBJ1-5, with the D gene call left open. This TCR was sampled from a human donor with low-grade glioma or glioblastoma, undergoing nonglioma brain surgery, or in good health (not recorded which). Here is the DNA: TGTGCCAGCAGACATACTTTTGAAGGGAAGCCCCAGCATTTT. This codes for CASRHTFEGKPQHF.